The clone carrying this TCR beta chain has only one observation. These data are taken from a study of blood T cell repertoires in COVID-19. In the study overall: Researchers got acute and convalescent COVID-19 samples from the United States, Italy and Spain.

Sequenced by immunoSEQ multiplex PCR; TCRdb stores in-frame clones only, minus some. The sample records 150,000 to 200,000 clones, about four fifths being singletons. Participants, about 18 to 90 years old, spanned around 26 US areas. Participants reported their clinical history, and cohort assignment relied on those reports. The origin of this receptor is a man in his forties or fifties who had recovered from COVID-19. Material for sequencing was PBMCs or T cells enriched from blood (not recorded which).

The CDR3 DNA sequence: TGCAGCGCCCTGGGGGGTGGCACAGATACGCAGTATTTT. Residues: CSALGGGTDTQYF. V usage is TRBV29-1 and J usage is TRBJ2-3, with D possibly matching TRBD2 (6 bases). The CDR3 is 13 residues long. The germline V gene encodes CDR1 SQVTM and CDR2 ANQGSEA. V was pared by 7 bases and J by 1 base, with 12 bases between.